The clone carrying this T cell receptor (beta chain) was found many times. Antigen unknown. The TCR beta profiling, which covered VDJ combination and CDR3 sequence, was carried out using genomic DNA as the template. TCRdb ran MiXCR on the reads and lists one entry per CDR3 protein. The sample carries a few hundred thousand distinct CDR3 sequences, roughly a third recorded once. Patients picked for sequencing had shown CD8+CD57+ cell expansion detected by flow cytometry. With 8 bases removed from V and 4 bases from J, the gap between germline ends came to 15 bases. The CDR3 runs to 15 residues. The germline V gene has CDR1 SNHLY and CDR2 FYNNEI. The data were taken from a study of CD8+CD57+ T cells in acquired aplastic anemia. General study results and limits: Sharing between patients and controls was observed for twenty-nine CD8+ CDR3 sequences. Levels of CD8+ Simpson's diversity were not significantly distinct in patients versus controls.

The sequencing input was sorted CD4+, CD8+, or CD8+CD57+ T cells (not recorded which) from PBMCs. This sequence was found in a human donor with aplastic anemia. The rearrangement uses TRBV2 and TRBJ1-6; D possibly corresponds to TRBD1 (5 bases). CDR3 in DNA: TGTGCCAGCGGGGGGGGTGAAGGGTATAATTCACCCCTCCACTTT. Its translation is CASGGGEGYNSPLHF.